These T cell receptor beta chains were read from a single sample in a study of identical twins. TCRdb fed the 5' RACE reads into MiXCR, producing one record per CDR3 protein. This table has about 520,000 distinct CDR3 sequences, approximately 22% appearing once. The sample was also reused in another study, on T cells expressing NK-cell markers.

Sequenced: CD4+ T cells sorted from blood. The receptors stem from a woman between 18 and 29 years old in good health. Each CDR3 is given with its conserved first and last residue. The D gene is left open where the match is weak. The size of a clone is reported for some rows only, either as once, few or many, or as a class for expanded clones.

length,size,V,J,D,DNA,CDR3
12,few,TRBV29-1,TRBJ2-1,-,TGCAGCGGTACCGGGGCCTACAATGAGCAGTTCTTC,CSGTGAYNEQFF
15,-,TRBV5-4,TRBJ2-1,-,TGTGCCAGCAGCTTAAGCGGATCACGAGCAGATGAGCAGTTCTTC,CASSLSGSRADEQFF
12,-,TRBV20-1,TRBJ2-1,-,TGCAGTGCTGTATCGGACCACAATGAGCAGTTCTTC,CSAVSDHNEQFF
14,many,TRBV10-3,TRBJ2-7,TRBD1,TGTGCCATCAAACGGGACAGGACCTCCTACGAGCAGTACTTC,CAIKRDRTSYEQYF
16,-,TRBV10-3,TRBJ2-3,-,TGTGCCATCAGTGAGTCAGGAGGCCGCGGGGCAGATACGCAGTATTTT,CAISESGGRGADTQYF
15,few,TRBV7-8,TRBJ1-5,-,TGTGCCAGCAGCTCCCGGGTTATTAGCAATCAGCCCCAGCATTTT,CASSSRVISNQPQHF
13,few,TRBV10-3,TRBJ1-1,-,TGTGCCATCAGTGCCACACACGGGGGGAAAGCTTTCTTT,CAISATHGGKAFF
13,-,TRBV11-3,TRBJ1-1,-,TGTGCCAGCAGCAGGGCTCGGAACACTGAAGCTTTCTTT,CASSRARNTEAFF
15,-,TRBV4-3,TRBJ2-1,TRBD2,TGCGCCTCCAGCCTCGATCCTAGCGGGAAGGTTGAGCAGTTCTTC,CASSLDPSGKVEQFF
14,-,TRBV12-3/TRBV12-4,TRBJ2-7,TRBD1,TGTGCCAGCAGTCTGACAGGGTTATCCTACGAGCAGTACTTC,CASSLTGLSYEQYF
20,few,TRBV5-1,TRBJ2-1,TRBD2,TGCGCCAGCAGCTTGAGAGGACTAGCGGGAGCCTTCATCTCCTACAATGAGCAGTTCTTC,CASSLRGLAGAFISYNEQFF
14,-,TRBV5-4,TRBJ2-1,-,TGTGCCAGCAGCTTTTCTTCCACCTACAATGAGCAGTTCTTC,CASSFSSTYNEQFF
14,-,TRBV7-2,TRBJ1-2,TRBD1,TGTGCCAGCAGCTCAGCAACAGGGGGAAATGGCTACACCTTC,CASSSATGGNGYTF
12,many,TRBV29-1,TRBJ2-7,TRBD1,TGCAGCGTTGGAGGACAGGGGTACGAGCAGTACTTC,CSVGGQGYEQYF
14,few,TRBV20-1,TRBJ2-7,TRBD1,TGCAGTGCGAACCGGGGGACAGGGGGCAACGAGCAGTACTTC,CSANRGTGGNEQYF
12,few,TRBV28,TRBJ2-7,TRBD2,TGTGCCACCGCGGGAGCTACCTACGAGCAGTACTTC,CATAGATYEQYF
13,few,TRBV20-1,TRBJ2-2,-,TGCAGTGCTAGGGCCGTTGGGACCGGGGAGCTGTTTTTT,CSARAVGTGELFF
16,-,TRBV3-1,TRBJ1-4,-,TGTGCCAGCAGCCAAGAAGGGGCAGGTATTAATGAAAAACTGTTTTTT,CASSQEGAGINEKLFF
15,-,TRBV12-5,TRBJ2-6,TRBD1,TGTGCTAGTGGTTCTGGACAGGGGAACCCTAACGTCCTGACTTTC,CASGSGQGNPNVLTF
14,-,TRBV29-1,TRBJ1-1,-,TGCAGCGTTGGGACCGCGTCATTGAACACTGAAGCTTTCTTT,CSVGTASLNTEAFF
13,few,TRBV20-1,TRBJ2-3,-,TGCAGTGCTAGGAACCCCCTAGTAGATACGCAGTATTTT,CSARNPLVDTQYF
12,few,TRBV10-1,TRBJ2-1,-,TGCGCCAGCAGTCCGGGCATGGTGACGCAGTTCTTC,CASSPGMVTQFF
15,few,TRBV18,TRBJ1-6,TRBD1,TGTGCCAGCTCCCCCCTACAGGGGGAGGGTTCACCCCTCCACTTT,CASSPLQGEGSPLHF
12,-,TRBV18,TRBJ1-3,-,TGTGCCAGCTCACGGATCGGTAACACCATATATTTT,CASSRIGNTIYF
14,-,TRBV12-5,TRBJ2-5,-,TGTGCTAGTGGTTTCGGGGGACGGGTGGAGACCCAGTACTTC,CASGFGGRVETQYF
13,few,TRBV10-3,TRBJ1-1,TRBD1,TGTGCCACCGAACAGGGGGCTGGCACTGAAGCTTTCTTT,CATEQGAGTEAFF
11,-,TRBV20-1,TRBJ2-7,-,TGCAGTGCTAGACGAGACCACCTGGGGTACTTC,CSARRDHLGYF
13,-,TRBV7-2,TRBJ2-1,TRBD2,TGTGCCAGCAGCTTAAGGCGGGGGGGTGAGCAGTTCTTC,CASSLRRGGEQFF
11,few,TRBV7-2,TRBJ2-2,-,TGTGCCAGCCGGGTAGCCGGGGAGCTGTTTTTT,CASRVAGELFF
17,few,TRBV7-2,TRBJ1-5,TRBD1,TGTGCCAGCAGCTTAGCAGCTGGGACAGGAGGTAATCAGCCCCAGCATTTT,CASSLAAGTGGNQPQHF
16,-,TRBV7-9,TRBJ2-7,TRBD1,TGTGCCAGCAGCGTCCTACCGGGACAGGGGACCCACGAGCAGTACTTC,CASSVLPGQGTHEQYF
16,-,TRBV7-4,TRBJ2-1,-,TGTGCCAGCAGCTTAGCCCAAGGAGCATCCTACAATGAGCAGTTCTTC,CASSLAQGASYNEQFF
13,few,TRBV30,TRBJ1-5,TRBD1,TGTGCCTGGACAGGGGGCGCAGGGCAGCCCCAGCATTTT,CAWTGGAGQPQHF
11,-,TRBV6-5,TRBJ1-1,-,TGTGCCAGCAGTGACAGCAGGTCGGCTTTCTTT,CASSDSRSAFF
15,few,TRBV2,TRBJ1-2,-,TGTGCCAGCAGTGAAGGGGGGGGAAGTTGGTATGGCTACACCTTC,CASSEGGGSWYGYTF